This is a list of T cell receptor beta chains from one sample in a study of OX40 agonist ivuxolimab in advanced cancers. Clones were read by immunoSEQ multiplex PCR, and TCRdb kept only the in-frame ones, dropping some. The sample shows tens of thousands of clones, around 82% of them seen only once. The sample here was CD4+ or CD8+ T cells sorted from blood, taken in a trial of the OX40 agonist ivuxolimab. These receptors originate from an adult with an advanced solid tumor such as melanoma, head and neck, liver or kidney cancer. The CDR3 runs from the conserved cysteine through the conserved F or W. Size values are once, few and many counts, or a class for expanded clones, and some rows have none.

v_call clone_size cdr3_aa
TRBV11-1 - CASSLQYLNTEAFF
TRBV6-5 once CASRTTLQGRSPLHF
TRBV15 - CATSRDMQGNRGYTF
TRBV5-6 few CASSSVERGQGAVGYTF
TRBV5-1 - CASSPQGGETQYF
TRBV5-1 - CASSLLSRSTDTQYF
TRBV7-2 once CASSPRGGGAYEQYF
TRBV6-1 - CASNQDRGPQPQHF
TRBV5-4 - CASSSTGNNYGYTF
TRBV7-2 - CASSLVALAGFVSTDTQYF
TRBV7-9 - CASSLSQGLYGYTF
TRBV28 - CASSQLGGNTEAFF
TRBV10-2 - CASMIDSYGYTF